This T cell receptor beta chain was obtained from a study of patients and donors after allogeneic stem cell transplantation. TCRdb re-called the RT-PCR reads with MiXCR, one entry per CDR3 protein. The sample comprises some 960,000 distinct CDR3 sequences, over 15% of which are singletons, and 6% rests with the top ten. The sequenced material came from blood, either unsorted or a sorted T cell fraction (not recorded which). This sequence originates from a human donor who was either an allogeneic HSCT recipient or a stem cell or donor lymphocyte infusion donor (not recorded which). It is not recorded whose cells these are; they may come from a transplant donor.

In DNA, the CDR3 is TGCAGCGCCCGACATGGGGTAGTACCCGAGCAGTACTTC. Its protein is CSARHGVVPEQYF. V and J are TRBV29-1 and TRBJ2-7; D is unresolved. The germline V and J ends were trimmed by 7 bases and 6 bases, with 19 bases remaining between them. This CDR3 comprises 13 residues. Germline lookup yields CDR1 SQVTM and CDR2 ANQGSEA.